This T cell receptor (beta chain) was captured by sequencing in a study of blood T cells in healthy people across ages. Study background: Capture via template switching afforded approximately one barcoded beta molecule per two T cells.

A second PCR of 7 to 11 cycles used a sample-barcoded 5' primer and a J-beta primer mix. Using its own MiXCR run on the 5' RACE reads, TCRdb lists one record per CDR3 protein. The sample contains around 1,800,000 distinct CDR3 sequences, about two fifths of which appear only once. Study results and caveats: Possibly confounding the expanded clonotype changes was the fact that donor CMV status was unknown. It was the long-lived donors that had more naive CD4+ cells and higher diversity than aged donors.

This clonotype occurred a few times. Its specificity is not known. Sample donors were healthy Caucasian individuals that came from Russia, aged roughly 6 to 95. Specimen: blood. The sequence derives from a human donor in good health.

DNA of the CDR3: TGTGCCAGCAGCTTGGCGCGGTTATCAGAGACCCAGTACTTC. Translation: CASSLARLSETQYF. The rearrangement links TRBV7-2 to TRBJ2-5, with no clear D. The CDR3 has 14 residues. Germline CDR1 reads SGHTA; CDR2 reads FQGNSA. Trimming removed 3 bases from V and 4 bases from J, with 12 bases in between.